This entry describes one T cell receptor (beta chain). In the study's own analysis: By means of reference gene primer amplification, nucleated cell counts were estimated. Here immunoSEQ multiplex PCR was the method, and the copy in TCRdb shows in-frame clones only, minus some. V, J and clone size are those of that table, while D and trimming were read from the DNA. The sample has under 300,000 clones, about 88% seen once. These data come from a study of blood T cell repertoires in COVID-19. On the study more broadly: The cDNA or gDNA used as material had been derived from T cells, B-cell-depleted T cells, or PBMCs.

The study recruited people aged roughly 18 to 100 years across around 24 US areas. Participant-reported clinical history was the basis for cohort assignment. The receptor's source is a woman in her forties or fifties who had recovered from COVID-19. Sequenced material: PBMCs or T cells enriched from blood (not recorded which).

CDR3 loop: CASKLDRAGGYTF. In nucleotides, the CDR3 is TGTGCCAGCAAATTAGACAGGGCCGGAGGCTACACCTTC. The J gene is TRBJ1-2, the V gene TRBV6-5, with 7 positions matching TRBD1. The V gene end was trimmed by 7 bases and the J gene end by 8 bases; junction bases not matched to a gene: 10. CDR3 length equals 13 residues. CDR1 is MNHEY, CDR2 SVGAGI, per germline.